This TCR beta chain was observed in a study of blood T cell repertoires in COVID-19. The junction had 2 bases not matched to a gene; V was cut back by 5 bases and J by 2 bases. Germline-derived CDR1 and CDR2 are SGHDN and FVKESK. This CDR3 contains 14 residues. Using immunoSEQ multiplex PCR, the repertoire was profiled, and TCRdb retains in-frame clones only, with some absent. The table lists approximately 180,000 clones, 87% of them singletons. The J gene is TRBJ2-2, the V gene TRBV14; 7 bases are shared with TRBD1. The sample was PBMCs or T cells enriched from blood (not recorded which). The TCR was taken from a human donor with acute COVID-19. The donor label of this sample is uncertain. This chain's CDR3 is CASSTGVNTGELFF. In nucleotides, the CDR3 is TGTGCCAGCAGCACAGGGGTTAACACCGGGGAGCTGTTTTTT.